This T cell receptor beta chain originates from a study of blood T cell repertoires in COVID-19. As for the study in general: Sites in the United States, Italy and Spain provided acute and convalescent COVID-19 samples.

The CDR3 is 16 amino acids. Germline values: CDR1 SGDLS, CDR2 YYNGEE. V was clipped by 0 bases and J by 2 bases; unmatched bases: 6. In the original analysis: Reference gene primer amplification yielded estimated nucleated cell counts. Assay used: immunoSEQ multiplex PCR; TCRdb lists only in-frame clones, some missing. The DNA was the basis for D and trimming; V, J and clone size are from that table. The data contain 150,000 or so clones, about nine tenths of them singletons. The TCR sequence derives from a man aged 55-75 years with active or convalescent COVID-19. J is TRBJ1-1 and V is TRBV9; TRBD1 agrees at 8 bases. The source material was peripheral blood. This CDR3 is CASSVDWDRPNTEAFF. Written as DNA, the CDR3 is TGTGCCAGCAGCGTAGATTGGGACAGGCCAAACACTGAAGCTTTCTTT.